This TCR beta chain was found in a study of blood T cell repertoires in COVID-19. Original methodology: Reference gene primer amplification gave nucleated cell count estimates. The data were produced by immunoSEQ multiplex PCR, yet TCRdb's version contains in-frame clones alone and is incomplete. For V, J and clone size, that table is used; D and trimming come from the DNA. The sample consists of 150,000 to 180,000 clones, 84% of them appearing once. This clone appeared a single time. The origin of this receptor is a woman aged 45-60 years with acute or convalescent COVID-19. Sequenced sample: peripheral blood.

Written as DNA, the CDR3 is TGTGCCTGGACCAACCTCCGGACAGGGACTGAAGCTTTCTTT. It encodes CAWTNLRTGTEAFF. This chain uses TRBV30 with TRBJ1-1; TRBD1 agrees at 8 bases. V trimming: 4 bases; J trimming: 5 bases; junction bases outside the gene matches: 9. Germline V gives CDR1 GTSNPN, CDR2 SVGIG (reference sequence). This CDR3 has 14 residues.